This T cell receptor beta chain appears in the sequencing data of a study of T cell responses to AZD1222 COVID-19 vaccine. Findings and limits, study-wide: Vaccine-associated CD4 TCRs ranged over spike, dominating at 160-218 and 743-854.

The CDR3 sequence is 15 residues long. V trimming: 4 bases; J trimming: 5 bases; junction bases outside the gene matches: 7. Per the germline V gene, CDR1 is SGHDT and CDR2 is YYEEEE. TCRdb's table, derived via immunoSEQ multiplex PCR, lists solely in-frame clones and lacks some. The sample consists of approximately 180,000 clones, roughly 89% of them appearing once. In the case of this clone: What it recognizes is unknown.

The sequenced sample was peripheral blood, obtained on day 0 of AZD1222 vaccination. This clonotype was obtained from an adult in good health. This chain uses TRBV5-6 with TRBJ1-4; TRBD1 aligns across 8 bases. The CDR3 sequence is CASSPAGTGNEKLFF. The CDR3 nucleotides read TGTGCCAGCAGCCCGGCCGGGACAGGAAATGAAAAACTGTTTTTT. Full variable domain (rest looked up from reference TRBV5-6 and TRBJ1-4): DAGVTQSPTHLIKTRGQQVTLRCSPKSGHDTVSWYQQALGQGPQFIFQYYEEEERQRGNFPDRFSGHQFPNYSSELNVNALLLGDSALYLCASSPAGTGNEKLFFGSGTQLSVL.